Given below is one T cell receptor beta chain in context. Antigen unknown. This specimen belongs to a study of a mutant IDH1 vaccine in newly diagnosed glioma. Study-wide context: Former treatment meant radiotherapy, temozolomide, or both; the majority had gotten both.

V was clipped by 2 bases and J by 2 bases; unmatched bases: 2. The CDR3 consists of 15 residues. Some clones are missing from TCRdb's copy, which holds only in-frame ones; the method was immunoSEQ multiplex PCR. The sample carries about 62,000 clones, roughly 90% recorded once. Time point denoted: week 11, during vaccination. Vaccination comprised doses that each held 300 ug of mutant IDH1 20-mer peptide, plus topical imiquimod. This chain connects TRBV23-1 to TRBJ1-5; 8 bases agree with TRBD1. TRBV23-1 is annotated as an ORF whose role is uncertain. The clonotype originates from a man aged 40-49 years with glioma. The sequencing used PBMCs, collected from a glioma patient whose treatment included an IDH1 peptide vaccine. The CDR3 nucleotides read TGCGCCAGCAGTCAACCCAGGGGGCGCAATCAGCCCCAGCATTTT. It specifies CASSQPRGRNQPQHF.